The text below deals with one T cell receptor beta chain. Clones were read by immunoSEQ multiplex PCR, and TCRdb kept only the in-frame ones, dropping some. The repertoire consists of around 59,000 clones, with around nine tenths occurring once and the leading ten covering over 4%. The source of the sample is a study of blood T cell repertoires in COVID-19. Across the whole study: Donors in the United States, Italy and Spain gave samples during acute or convalescent COVID-19.

In germline, CDR1 is SNHLY, CDR2 FYNNEI. The CDR3 consists of 12 residues. V was cut by 8 bases and J by 4 bases, with 11 bases left in between. Sequencing was done on a sample of peripheral blood. This receptor was taken from a man between 60 and 75 years old with acute or convalescent COVID-19. This chain uses TRBV2 with TRBJ1-1; D call uncertain. The CDR3 reads CASVKESTEAFF. The CDR3 bases are TGTGCCAGCGTCAAGGAGTCCACTGAAGCTTTCTTT.